This T cell receptor beta chain was documented in a study of cytomegalovirus exposure and HLA in healthy donors. Findings and limits, study-wide: Several top significant clusters appeared, in a later analysis, to be linked to common viral pathogens.

PCR used 60 Vbeta primers and 13 Jbeta primers. The protocol was immunoSEQ multiplex PCR, while the TCRdb copy is restricted to in-frame clones and leaves out a portion. This sample carries roughly 140,000 clones, 75% to 80% of them seen once, and the ten largest clones take about 3.8%. This CDR3 has 17 amino acids. The V gene end was trimmed by 0 bases and the J gene end by 3 bases; junction bases not matched to a gene: 10. Germline V gene data show CDR1 as SGDLS and CDR2 as YYNGEE. About this clone itself: Its target is unknown.

This TCR was sampled from a young man in good health and CMV-seronegative. The chain carries TRBV9 and TRBJ2-3, with 7 bases aligning to TRBD1. The sequencing sample was made of PBMCs. CDR3 nucleotides: TGTGCCAGCAGCGTAGCCGTGCGACAGGGATCAACAGATACGCAGTATTTT. Translating it yields CASSVAVRQGSTDTQYF.